This T cell receptor (beta chain) was found in a study of regulatory T cells in long-lasting Graves disease (dated by TCRdb to the early 2020s). For the study in its entirety: Persistent Graves' disease was defined as antithyroid drug treatment for over 5 years with persistently positive TSH receptor autoantibodies. This study used TCR sequencing and RNA sequencing of peripheral blood to compare persistent Graves' disease patients against newly diagnosed Graves' disease patients. The study took place in China and was registered as a clinical trial. TCR sequencing covered some 13 persistent and some 20 newly diagnosed Graves' disease patients, some 33 samples in total. Antithyroid drugs had been taken for 8.5 to 12 years on average by persistent Graves' disease patients in the clinical cohort.

The library was made by multiplex PCR. Instrument used: Illumina HiSeq 4000. iRepertoire HTBI primers and Arm-PCR amplification of CDR3 regions were used to construct TCR beta libraries. Before sequencing, the PCR products underwent gel purification. The authors processed their data as follows. Across samples, around 58 TRBV and 13 to 15 TRBJ segments were identified and used for gene usage analysis of CDR3 amino acid clonotypes. COPE and FqMerger were used to merge the filtered high-quality paired reads into contigs. BLAST was used to align contigs to IMGT TRBV, TRBD and TRBJ reference genes, with CDR3 defined following IMGT. Clonotypes above 0.1% frequency were classified as highly expanded clones. Repertoire diversity was measured by Shannon entropy, and V-J evenness by the Gini coefficient. A clonotype found in more than one individual was treated as public. TCRdb reprocessing: public reads trimmed at Q25 with fastp, clones called with MiXCR, in-frame beta chains kept. Rows with one shared CDR3 protein collapse into an entry with the most common genes and DNA. It is TCRdb's table, rather than the study itself, that gives the V and J calls and clone size. The sample table shows over 450,000 distinct CDR3 sequences, and 20% to 25% are seen once. Less than 9% of the sample is in the top ten clones.

Reading the label with the study, this specimen's time point is: persistent/refractory GD, antithyroid drugs over 5 years with positive TRAb. For both TCR sequencing and RNA sequencing, RNA was extracted from PBMCs in TRIzol. The diagnosis of Graves' disease followed American Thyroid Association guidelines. The patients came from an endocrinology department in Xi'an, China. Each patient gave approximately 9.7 milliliters of peripheral blood, collected in an EDTA anticoagulant tube. PBMCs were isolated by Ficoll Paque Plus density gradient separation without further T cell sorting. An Agilent 2100 Bioanalyzer and agarose gel were used to check RNA quality, while a NanoDrop 2000 measured RNA concentration. Results the study describes overall, beyond this receptor: More public clonotypes were shared among persistent patients (over 2,500) than among newly diagnosed patients (966). Sequencing and analysis were restricted to the TCR beta chain. As a limitation, the authors acknowledged that the small sample size may reduce accuracy. Lower TCR Shannon entropy and fewer highly expanded clones were observed in persistent Graves' disease patients than in newly diagnosed patients, which suggested clonal expansion. Peripheral blood alone was examined, since thyroid tissue, which constituted the primary lesion, could not be accessed.

With respect to this clonotype: Its target antigen remains unknown. One base away there is no much larger clone; base qualities are not given.

Here the sequenced sample was peripheral blood mononuclear cells (PBMCs), taken when the disease was refractory, from a patient treated with antithyroid drugs. This clonotype was sampled from a female donor with Graves disease.

This receptor carries the CDR3 CSARATGLDNNEQFF. The DNA sequence is given as TGCAGTGCTAGAGCCACTGGACTAGACAACAATGAGCAGTTCTTC. The sequence joins TRBV20-1 to TRBJ2-1, and 7 bases in between align with TRBD2. According to the germline V gene (reference sequence), CDR1 reads DFQATT and CDR2 reads SNEGSKA. Including cysteine and phenylalanine, the CDR3 has 15 amino acids. Only the CDR3 DNA stays, 45 bases, in frame from base 1. V is cut back by 1 base and J by 5 bases, with 8 bases in the junction unmatched.